This TCR beta chain was identified in a study of hypomethylating agent response in myelodysplastic syndrome. Study-wide results and caveats: This small study analyzed only around 12 patients. No significant post-treatment change in richness, rarefaction diversity or clonality, across all patients or response groups.

Each sample had about 400 ng DNA, as two 200 ng replicates, at survey resolution. Measured with immunoSEQ multiplex PCR; TCRdb has only the in-frame clones, and not every one. This sample has fewer than 2,000 clones; 78% occur once, and the top ten carry over 15%. Germline V gene lookup returns CDR1 SGHTA and CDR2 FQGNSA. V shed 1 base and J shed 2 bases, with 12 bases lying between them. CDR3 length: 15 amino acids. This clone was counted once. What it recognizes is unknown. This sample comprised bone marrow, obtained before or after starting hypomethylating agent treatment for myelodysplastic syndrome (not recorded which). This TCR was recovered from a human donor with myelodysplastic syndrome. V gene TRBV7-2 combines with J gene TRBJ2-7; maybe TRBD1 (5 bases). The CDR3 protein is CASSLGGSKTYEQYF. CDR3 DNA sequence: TGTGCCAGCAGCTTAGGGGGCAGTAAAACCTACGAGCAGTACTTC.